This is a list of T cell receptor beta chains from one sample in a study of T cells after yellow fever vaccination. In TCRdb, the 5' RACE reads were re-called with MiXCR into one record per CDR3 protein. This table holds about 4,500 distinct CDR3 sequences, roughly 7.4% found once. Sequencing was performed on PBMCs, either bulk or a sorted T-cell subset (CD4+, CD8+, memory, or dextramer-sorted; not recorded which), taken about 41 days after the first yellow fever vaccination. Receptor source: a man younger than 35 who received the YFV17D yellow fever vaccine. The CDR3 runs from the conserved cysteine through the conserved F or W. D genes are given only for firm matches. Clone size is stated in some rows and not others, as once, few, many or a class when expanded.

>TRBJ1-1|many|TRBV11-2|.
TGTGCCAGCAGCTTAGTCTGGCAGACTGAAGCTTTCTTT
CASSLVWQTEAFF
>TRBJ2-2|.|TRBV5-4|.
TGTGCCAGCAGCTTGTTTAGCGGCGCGAACACCGGGGAGCTGTTTTTT
CASSLFSGANTGELFF
>TRBJ1-1|.|TRBV12-3/TRBV12-4|.
TGTGCCAGCAGTTCAATGACGGTGAGGGGGACTGAAGCTTTCTTT
CASSSMTVRGTEAFF
>TRBJ2-2|.|TRBV5-6|.
TGTGCCAGCAGCTTGGCGACTAGTAGTGTCACCGGGGAGCTGTTTTTT
CASSLATSSVTGELFF
>TRBJ1-1|many|TRBV20-1|.
TGCAGTGCTAGGAGTAACACTGAAGCTTTCTTT
CSARSNTEAFF
>TRBJ2-1|many|TRBV19|TRBD2
TGTGCCAGTAGTCAGACTAGCGGGGATTACAATGAGCAGTTCTTC
CASSQTSGDYNEQFF
>TRBJ1-1|many|TRBV27|TRBD1
TGTGCCAGCAGTTTCGTTTGGGAACAGGGGGGATTCATGAACACTGAAGCTTTCTTT
CASSFVWEQGGFMNTEAFF
>TRBJ2-1|.|TRBV5-6|.
TGTGCCATCAGCCCCGGGGGACTGCACAATGAGCAGTTCTTC
CAISPGGLHNEQFF
>TRBJ1-5|many|TRBV4-2|.
TGTGCCAGCAGCCAAGAGTGGGGCGGCCAGCCCCAGCATTTT
CASSQEWGGQPQHF
>TRBJ2-1|.|TRBV4-2|.
TGTGCCAGCAGCCCGGGGGTACAGCACAATGAGCAGTTCTTC
CASSPGVQHNEQFF
>TRBJ2-1|many|TRBV4-3|TRBD2
TGCGCCAGCAGCCAAGATAGTTCACGGGGACTAGGCCATAATGAGCAGTTCTTC
CASSQDSSRGLGHNEQFF
>TRBJ2-2|many|TRBV7-3|TRBD2
TGTGCCAGCAGAGTGGGGGGGACTTACGCCGGGGAGCTGTTTTTT
CASRVGGTYAGELFF
>TRBJ2-1|many|TRBV5-1|.
TGCGCCAGCAGCTTGGCGGACAGACCCTACAATGAGCAGTTCTTC
CASSLADRPYNEQFF
>TRBJ2-1|.|TRBV7-3|.
TGTGCCAGCAGCGCAGTAGCGGATTCCTACAATGAGCAGTTCTTC
CASSAVADSYNEQFF
>TRBJ1-2|many|TRBV12-3/TRBV12-4|.
TGTGCCAGCAGTCTTGAAACCACCTTTGGCGGTCTCTATGGCTACACCTTC
CASSLETTFGGLYGYTF
>TRBJ1-1|many|TRBV7-9|TRBD1
TGTGCCAGCAGCGGAGCCGACAGGGCCTTTGGCACTGAAGCTTTCTTT
CASSGADRAFGTEAFF
>TRBJ2-1|many|TRBV4-1|TRBD2
TGCGCCAGCAGCCAAGATGGTCTAGCGGGGGGCATCAATGAGCAGTTCTTC
CASSQDGLAGGINEQFF
>TRBJ2-2|large|TRBV7-8|.
TGTGCCAGCAGCGCAGTCGCGAACACCGGGGAGCTGTTTTTT
CASSAVANTGELFF
>TRBJ2-3|many|TRBV4-1|TRBD2
TGCGCCAGCAGCCAAACTAGCGGGGGAGTTTACACAGATACGCAGTATTTT
CASSQTSGGVYTDTQYF
>TRBJ1-3|many|TRBV20-1|TRBD1
TGCAGTGCTGGGTGGACAGGGGGAAACACCATATATTTT
CSAGWTGGNTIYF
>TRBJ1-1|many|TRBV4-1|.
TGCGCCAGCAGCCAACGGGAAGTTACTGAAGCTTTCTTT
CASSQREVTEAFF
>TRBJ2-1|medium-sized|TRBV25-1|.
TGTGCCAGCAGTGCCGCACCAGGGGATCGGAATGAGCAGTTCTTC
CASSAAPGDRNEQFF
>TRBJ2-7|.|TRBV29-1|.
TGCAGCGGGGGGGGACACCAAAGTCTTCAGTACTTC
CSGGGHQSLQYF
>TRBJ2-1|many|TRBV29-1|TRBD1
TGCAGCGTTGGGGGACAGGGCCATGAGCAGTTCTTC
CSVGGQGHEQFF
>TRBJ2-3|many|TRBV12-3/TRBV12-4|.
TGTGCCAGCAGTTTGTTTCCGGGTTCCACAGATACGCAGTATTTT
CASSLFPGSTDTQYF
>TRBJ1-1|.|TRBV7-7|.
TGTGCTAGCAGCTTAAAGGGGCTGAACACTGAAGCTTTCTTT
CASSLKGLNTEAFF
>TRBJ2-1|many|TRBV9|.
TGTGCCAGCAGCGCGGGCGACGGATACCTCTACAATGAGCAGTTCTTC
CASSAGDGYLYNEQFF
>TRBJ2-5|many|TRBV7-9|.
TGTGCCAGCAGCTGGGGGCCGGGGGGAGAGACCCAGTACTTC
CASSWGPGGETQYF
>TRBJ2-2|medium-sized|TRBV7-9|TRBD1
TGTGCCAGCAGCATCCCGGGACAGCCCACCGGGGAGCTGTTTTTT
CASSIPGQPTGELFF
>TRBJ2-7|.|TRBV7-6|.
TGTGCCAGCAGCTTTGTTTTTGAGGTCGAGCAGTACTTC
CASSFVFEVEQYF
>TRBJ2-1|many|TRBV6-2/TRBV6-3|.
TGTGCCAGCAGTTACTCGATATCAGACAATGAGCAGTTCTTC
CASSYSISDNEQFF
>TRBJ1-1|many|TRBV6-5|.
TGTGCCAGCAGTTACAGGATGCTGCGCACTGAAGCTTTCTTT
CASSYRMLRTEAFF
>TRBJ1-1|many|TRBV7-3|TRBD1
TGTGCCAGCAGAACCTATACAGGGGGTGGGGACACTGAAGCTTTCTTT
CASRTYTGGGDTEAFF
>TRBJ2-7|many|TRBV7-6|TRBD1
TGTGCCAGCAGCTTCGGGACAGGGAGTCCCTACGAGCAGTACTTC
CASSFGTGSPYEQYF
>TRBJ2-2|many|TRBV6-1|TRBD2
TGTGCCAGCCAGGGACTAGCCTCAACCACCGGGGAGCTGTTTTTT
CASQGLASTTGELFF
>TRBJ1-1|many|TRBV12-3/TRBV12-4|.
TGTGCCAGCAGTTCCCGGATCCACCGGACTTTCTTT
CASSSRIHRTFF
>TRBJ2-1|many|TRBV11-2|TRBD2
TGTGCCAGCAGCCAGCGGGGGAGCTCCTACAATGAGCAGTTCTTC
CASSQRGSSYNEQFF
>TRBJ1-1|many|TRBV5-1|.
TGCGCCAGCAGCTTTGGGTTATCAGGGGTGGCGTACACTGAAGCTTTCTTT
CASSFGLSGVAYTEAFF
>TRBJ1-1|many|TRBV19|.
TGTGCCAGTAGTATTTCGGCGAACACTGAAGCTTTCTTT
CASSISANTEAFF
>TRBJ2-3|many|TRBV15|.
TGTGCCACCAGCAGAGGGGCGGGGAAGACCACAGATACGCAGTATTTT
CATSRGAGKTTDTQYF